These T cell receptor beta chains were read from a single sample in a study of vaccination and CD4 T cells after COVID-19. Their antigen targets remain unknown. TCRdb called the PCR reads again in MiXCR, with one record for every CDR3 protein. Altogether thousands of distinct CDR3 sequences are present, 36% being singletons, with the ten largest covering around a fifth. Sequencing was performed on CD4+ T cells from blood, cultured in vitro. Receptors originate from a human donor in good health. Both conserved end residues are part of each CDR3. Fields, in order: D gene, V gene, J gene, clone size, CDR3 DNA, CDR3 protein. D genes are given only for firm matches. Rows give clone size only sometimes, using once, few, many, or a class for an expanded clone.

D: TRBD2; V: TRBV6-5; J: TRBJ2-1; size: once; DNA: TGTGCCAGCAGTTACGGGGCTTTTGCTAGCGGACCCTACAATGAGCAGTTCTTC; CDR3: CASSYGAFASGPYNEQFF
D: .; V: TRBV6-2/TRBV6-3; J: TRBJ2-6; size: few; DNA: TGTGCCAGCAGCGATCGGCCTTACGGTGGGGCCAACGTCCTGACTTTC; CDR3: CASSDRPYGGANVLTF
D: .; V: TRBV5-4; J: TRBJ2-7; size: .; DNA: TGTGCCAGCAGCTTGGAAAGGGGCCGACATCCCTACGAGCAGTACTTC; CDR3: CASSLERGRHPYEQYF
D: .; V: TRBV27; J: TRBJ2-7; size: .; DNA: TGTGCCAGCAGTTTCGCCGGGAGAGAAGCCTACGAGCAGTACTTC; CDR3: CASSFAGREAYEQYF
D: .; V: TRBV6-1; J: TRBJ2-7; size: .; DNA: TGTGCCAGCATCAAAGGGGGCTTGGCGGGGGCCTACGAGCAGTACTTC; CDR3: CASIKGGLAGAYEQYF
D: .; V: TRBV25-1; J: TRBJ1-1; size: few; DNA: TGTGCCAGCAGTGAACGGGGCACTGAAGCTTTCTTT; CDR3: CASSERGTEAFF
D: .; V: TRBV3-1; J: TRBJ1-1; size: .; DNA: TGTGCCAGCAGAGAACAGGGTTTGTACACTGAAGCTTTCTTT; CDR3: CASREQGLYTEAFF
D: .; V: TRBV15; J: TRBJ2-6; size: once; DNA: TGTGCCACCAGCAGAGATAGGACAGCGTCCTCTGGGGCCAACGTCCTGACTTTC; CDR3: CATSRDRTASSGANVLTF
D: .; V: TRBV20-1; J: TRBJ2-1; size: .; DNA: TGCAGTGCTACTAAAGGACTGGTTGCATCCTACAATGAGCAGTTCTTC; CDR3: CSATKGLVASYNEQFF
D: .; V: TRBV7-3; J: TRBJ2-2; size: few; DNA: TGTGCCAGCAGCTTAGGGGCGAAGCGGACCACCGGGGAGCTGTTTTTT; CDR3: CASSLGAKRTTGELFF
D: TRBD2; V: TRBV20-1; J: TRBJ2-2; size: few; DNA: TGCAGTGCCCGCGTTACTAGCGTTACAACTTTCGGGGAGCTGTTTTTT; CDR3: CSARVTSVTTFGELFF